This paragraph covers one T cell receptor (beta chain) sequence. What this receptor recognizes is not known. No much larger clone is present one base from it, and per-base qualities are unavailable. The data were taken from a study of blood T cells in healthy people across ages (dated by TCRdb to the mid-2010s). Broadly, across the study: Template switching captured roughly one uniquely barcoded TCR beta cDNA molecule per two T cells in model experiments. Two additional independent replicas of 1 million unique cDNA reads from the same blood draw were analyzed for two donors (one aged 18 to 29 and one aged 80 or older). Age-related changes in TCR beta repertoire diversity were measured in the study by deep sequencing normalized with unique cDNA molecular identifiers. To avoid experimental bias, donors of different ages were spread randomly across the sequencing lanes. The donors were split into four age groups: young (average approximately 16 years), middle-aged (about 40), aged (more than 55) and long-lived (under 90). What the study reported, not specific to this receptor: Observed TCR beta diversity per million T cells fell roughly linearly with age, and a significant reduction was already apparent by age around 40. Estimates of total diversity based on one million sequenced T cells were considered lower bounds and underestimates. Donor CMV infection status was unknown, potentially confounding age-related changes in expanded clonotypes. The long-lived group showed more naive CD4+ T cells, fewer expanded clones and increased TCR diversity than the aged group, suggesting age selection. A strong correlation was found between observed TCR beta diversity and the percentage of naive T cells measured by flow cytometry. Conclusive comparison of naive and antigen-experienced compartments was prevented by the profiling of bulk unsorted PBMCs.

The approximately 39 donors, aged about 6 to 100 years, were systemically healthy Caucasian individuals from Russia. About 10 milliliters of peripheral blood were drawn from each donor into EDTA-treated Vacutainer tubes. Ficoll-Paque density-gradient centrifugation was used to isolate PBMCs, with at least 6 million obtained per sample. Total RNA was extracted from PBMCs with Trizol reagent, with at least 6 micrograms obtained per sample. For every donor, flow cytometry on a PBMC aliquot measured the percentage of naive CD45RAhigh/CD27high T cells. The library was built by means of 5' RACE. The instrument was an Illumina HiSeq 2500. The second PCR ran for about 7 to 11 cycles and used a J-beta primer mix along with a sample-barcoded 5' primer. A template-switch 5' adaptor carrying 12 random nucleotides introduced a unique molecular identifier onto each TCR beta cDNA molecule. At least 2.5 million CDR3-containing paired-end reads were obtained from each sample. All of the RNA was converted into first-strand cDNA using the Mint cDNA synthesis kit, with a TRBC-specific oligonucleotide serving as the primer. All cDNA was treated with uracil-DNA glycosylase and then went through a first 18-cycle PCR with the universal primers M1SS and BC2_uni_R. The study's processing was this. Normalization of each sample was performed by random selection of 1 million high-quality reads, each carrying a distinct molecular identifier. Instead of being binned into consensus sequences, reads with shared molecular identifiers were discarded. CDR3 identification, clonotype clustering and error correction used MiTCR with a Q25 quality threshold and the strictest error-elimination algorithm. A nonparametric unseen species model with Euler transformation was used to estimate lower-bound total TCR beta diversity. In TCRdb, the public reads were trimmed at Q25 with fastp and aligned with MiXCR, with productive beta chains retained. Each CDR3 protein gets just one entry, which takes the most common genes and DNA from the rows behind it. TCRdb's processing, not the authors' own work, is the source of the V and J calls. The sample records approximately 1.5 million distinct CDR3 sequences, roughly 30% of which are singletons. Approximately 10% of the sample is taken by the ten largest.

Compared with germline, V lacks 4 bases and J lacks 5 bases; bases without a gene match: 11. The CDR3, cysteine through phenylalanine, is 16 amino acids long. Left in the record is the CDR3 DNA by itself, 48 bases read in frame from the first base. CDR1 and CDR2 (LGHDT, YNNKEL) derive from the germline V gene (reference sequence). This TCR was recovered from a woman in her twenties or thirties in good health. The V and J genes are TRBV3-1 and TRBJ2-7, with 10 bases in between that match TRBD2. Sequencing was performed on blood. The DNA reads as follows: TGTGCCAGCAGCCCCCGACGGCCTAGCGGGAGCAACGAGCAGTACTTC. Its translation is CASSPRRPSGSNEQYF.